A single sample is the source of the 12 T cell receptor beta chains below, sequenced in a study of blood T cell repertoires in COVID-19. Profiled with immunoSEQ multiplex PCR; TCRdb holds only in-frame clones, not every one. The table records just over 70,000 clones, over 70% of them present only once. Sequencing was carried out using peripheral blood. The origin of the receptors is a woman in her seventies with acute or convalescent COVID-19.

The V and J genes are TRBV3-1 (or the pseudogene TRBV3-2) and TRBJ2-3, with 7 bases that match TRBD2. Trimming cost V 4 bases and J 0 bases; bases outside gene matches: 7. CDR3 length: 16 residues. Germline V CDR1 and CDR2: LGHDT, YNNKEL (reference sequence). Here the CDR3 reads CASSLRGGASTDTQYF. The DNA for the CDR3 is TGTGCCAGCAGCCTTCGCGGGGGTGCTAGCACAGATACGCAGTATTTT.

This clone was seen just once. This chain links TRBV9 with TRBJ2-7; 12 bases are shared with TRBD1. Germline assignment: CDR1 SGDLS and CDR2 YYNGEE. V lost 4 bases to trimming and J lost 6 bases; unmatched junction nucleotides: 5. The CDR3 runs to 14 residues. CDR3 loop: CASSTGQGAFEQYF. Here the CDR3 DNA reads TGTGCCAGCAGCACGGGACAGGGGGCATTCGAGCAGTACTTC.

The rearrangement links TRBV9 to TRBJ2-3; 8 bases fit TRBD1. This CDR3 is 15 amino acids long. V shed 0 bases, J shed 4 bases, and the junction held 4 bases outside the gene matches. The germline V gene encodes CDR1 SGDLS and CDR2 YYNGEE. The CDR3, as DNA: TGTGCCAGCAGCGTAGCCCAGGGGGCAGCAGATACGCAGTATTTT. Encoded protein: CASSVAQGAADTQYF. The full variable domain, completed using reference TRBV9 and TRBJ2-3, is DSGVTQTPKHLITATGQRVTLRCSPRSGDLSVYWYQQSLDQGLQFLIQYYNGEERAKGNILERFSAQQFPDLHSELNLSSLELGDSALYFCASSVAQGAADTQYFGPGTRLTVL.

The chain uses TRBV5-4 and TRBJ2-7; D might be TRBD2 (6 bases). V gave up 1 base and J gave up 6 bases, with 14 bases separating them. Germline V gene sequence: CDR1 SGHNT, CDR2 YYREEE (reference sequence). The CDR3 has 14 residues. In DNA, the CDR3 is TGTGCCAGCAGCTTGACTAGCTCCTCTCGCGAGCAGTACTTC. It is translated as CASSLTSSSREQYF. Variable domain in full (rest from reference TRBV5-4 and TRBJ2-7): ETGVTQSPTHLIKTRGQQVTLRCSSQSGHNTVSWYQQALGQGPQFIFQYYREEENGRGNFPPRFSGLQFPNYSSELNVNALELDDSALYLCASSLTSSSREQYFGPGTRLTVT.

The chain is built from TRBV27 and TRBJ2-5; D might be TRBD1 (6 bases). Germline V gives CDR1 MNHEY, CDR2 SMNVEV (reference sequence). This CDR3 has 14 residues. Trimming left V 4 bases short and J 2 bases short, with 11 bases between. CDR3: CASSSGATQETQYF. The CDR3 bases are TGTGCCAGCAGTTCAGGGGCTACTCAAGAGACCCAGTACTTC.

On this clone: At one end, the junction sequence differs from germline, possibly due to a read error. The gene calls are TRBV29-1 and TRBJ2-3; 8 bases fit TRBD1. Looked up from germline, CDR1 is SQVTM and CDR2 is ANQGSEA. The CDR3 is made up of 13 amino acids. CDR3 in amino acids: CSVEGQGRDTQYF. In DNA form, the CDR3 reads TGCAGCGTAGAAGGACAGGGCAGGGATACGCAGTATTTT.

The CDR3 spells CASSQVVGEAFF. The CDR3 DNA follows: TGTGCCAGCAGCCAAGTCGTCGGGGAAGCTTTCTTT. This rearrangement joins TRBV14 to TRBJ1-1; D gene unclear. The CDR3 loop spans 12 amino acids. Germline values: CDR1 SGHDN, CDR2 FVKESK. V lost 1 base and J lost 8, with 8 bases in between.

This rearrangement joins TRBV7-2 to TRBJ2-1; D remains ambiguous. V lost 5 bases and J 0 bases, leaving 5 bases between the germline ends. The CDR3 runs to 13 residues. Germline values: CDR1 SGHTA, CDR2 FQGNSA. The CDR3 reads CASSPSSYNEQFF. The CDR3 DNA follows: TGTGCCAGCAGCCCGAGCTCCTACAATGAGCAGTTCTTC.

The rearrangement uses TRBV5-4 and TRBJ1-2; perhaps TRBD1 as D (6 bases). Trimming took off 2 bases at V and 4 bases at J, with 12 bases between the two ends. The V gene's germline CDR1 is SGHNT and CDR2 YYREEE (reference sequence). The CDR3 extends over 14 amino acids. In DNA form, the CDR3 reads TGTGCCAGCAGCTTAAGGACAGTTCTCTATGGCTACACCTTC. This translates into CASSLRTVLYGYTF.

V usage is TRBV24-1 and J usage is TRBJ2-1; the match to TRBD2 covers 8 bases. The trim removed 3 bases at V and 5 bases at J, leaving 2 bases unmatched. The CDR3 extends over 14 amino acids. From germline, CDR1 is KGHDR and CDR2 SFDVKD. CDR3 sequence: CATSDVLADNEQFF. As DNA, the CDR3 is TGTGCCACCAGTGATGTACTAGCGGACAATGAGCAGTTCTTC.

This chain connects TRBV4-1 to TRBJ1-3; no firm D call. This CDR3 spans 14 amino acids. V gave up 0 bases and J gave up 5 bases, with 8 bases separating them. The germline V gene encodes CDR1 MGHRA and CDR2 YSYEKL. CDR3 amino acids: CASSQEEQRNTIYF. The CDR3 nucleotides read TGCGCCAGCAGCCAAGAGGAGCAGAGAAACACCATATATTTT.

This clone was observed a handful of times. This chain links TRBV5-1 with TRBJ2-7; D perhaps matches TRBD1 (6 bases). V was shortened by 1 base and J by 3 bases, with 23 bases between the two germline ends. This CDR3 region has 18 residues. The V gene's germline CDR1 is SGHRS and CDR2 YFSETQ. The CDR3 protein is CASSLISPRDGTFYEQYF. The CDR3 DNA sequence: TGCGCCAGCAGCTTGATTAGCCCCCGGGACGGGACATTCTACGAGCAGTACTTC.